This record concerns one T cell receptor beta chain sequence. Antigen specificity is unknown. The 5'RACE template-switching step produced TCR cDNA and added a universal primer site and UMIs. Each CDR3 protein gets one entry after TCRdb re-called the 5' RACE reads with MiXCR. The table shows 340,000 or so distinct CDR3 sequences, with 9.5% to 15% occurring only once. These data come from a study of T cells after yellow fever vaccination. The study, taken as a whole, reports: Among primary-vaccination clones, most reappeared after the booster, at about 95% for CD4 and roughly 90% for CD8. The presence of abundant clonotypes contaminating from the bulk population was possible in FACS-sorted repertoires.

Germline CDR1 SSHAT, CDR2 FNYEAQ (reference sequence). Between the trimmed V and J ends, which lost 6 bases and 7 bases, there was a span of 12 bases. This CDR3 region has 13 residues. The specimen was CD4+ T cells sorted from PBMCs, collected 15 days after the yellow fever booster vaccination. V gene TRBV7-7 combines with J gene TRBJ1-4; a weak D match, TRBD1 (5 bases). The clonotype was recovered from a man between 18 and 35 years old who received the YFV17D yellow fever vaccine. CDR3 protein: CASSPGFGEKLFF. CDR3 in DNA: TGTGCCAGCAGTCCAGGGTTTGGTGAAAAACTGTTTTTT.